This TCR beta chain was obtained from a study of T cells in Graves' hyperthyroidism and ophthalmopathy. Study details: Peripheral blood draws took place at initial diagnosis, ahead of any treatment.

RNA transcripts served as the template for amplifying TCR beta CDR3 regions. Using the HTBI primer set, a first-round RT-PCR was run on the TCR CDR3. Each CDR3 protein is one row after TCRdb ran MiXCR on the multiplex PCR reads. The table includes about 400,000 distinct CDR3 sequences, about 16% detected once. This clonotype has a count of ten or more. V gave up 6 bases and J gave up 4 bases, with 18 bases separating them. The CDR3 length is 16 residues. From germline, CDR1 is MDHEN and CDR2 SYDVKM. The sequencing sample was made of blood. This TCR was sampled from a woman aged 25 to 39 with Graves' hyperthyroidism. The rearrangement links TRBV28 to TRBJ2-2; D unclear. CDR3 residues: CASSLAPDRSTGELFF. CDR3 coding DNA: TGTGCCAGCAGCCTTGCCCCCGATAGGAGCACCGGGGAGCTGTTTTTT.